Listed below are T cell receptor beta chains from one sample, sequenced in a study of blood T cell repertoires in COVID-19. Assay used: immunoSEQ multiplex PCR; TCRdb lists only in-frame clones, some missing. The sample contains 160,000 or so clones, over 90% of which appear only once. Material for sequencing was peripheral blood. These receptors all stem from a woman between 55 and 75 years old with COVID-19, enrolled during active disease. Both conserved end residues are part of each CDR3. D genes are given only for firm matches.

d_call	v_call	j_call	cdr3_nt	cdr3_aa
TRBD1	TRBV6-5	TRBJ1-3	TGTGCCAGCAGCTCAGACAGGGGTGGAGGAAACACCATATATTTT	CASSSDRGGGNTIYF
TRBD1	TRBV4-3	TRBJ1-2	TGCGCCAGCAGCCAAGACCCCCTCCGAGGGGGCGTGTCCGGAGGCTACACCTTC	CASSQDPLRGGVSGGYTF
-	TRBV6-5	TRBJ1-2	TGTGCCAGCCGACCTACGGGGTCTGGTTATGGCTACACCTTC	CASRPTGSGYGYTF
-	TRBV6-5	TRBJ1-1	TGTGCCACCGCACCTTCCAGGGCCCTGAGCACTGAAGCTTTCTTT	CATAPSRALSTEAFF
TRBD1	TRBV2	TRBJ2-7	TGTGCCAGCAGTACTCCGAACCAGGACAGGGATGTATCCTACGAGCAGTACTTC	CASSTPNQDRDVSYEQYF
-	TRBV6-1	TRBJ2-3	TGTGCCAGCAGTGAGGCCGACGGAGGCACAGATACGCAGTATTTT	CASSEADGGTDTQYF
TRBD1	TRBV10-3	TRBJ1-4	TGTGCCATCAGTGAGTCAATGGCGGGACAGGGGGGTGAAAAACTGTTTTTT	CAISESMAGQGGEKLFF
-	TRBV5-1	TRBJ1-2	TGCGCCAGCAGCTTGGGTGCGGGTCAATCCTACACCTTC	CASSLGAGQSYTF
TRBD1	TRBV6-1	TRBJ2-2	TGTGCCAGCAGTGTTCTCAGGGGGCGCGGGACCGGGGAGCTGTTTTTT	CASSVLRGRGTGELFF
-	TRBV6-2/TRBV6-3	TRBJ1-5	TGTGCCAGCAGTTACTCGGGATGGGCGGGAAAGAGCAATCAGCCCCAGCATTTT	CASSYSGWAGKSNQPQHF
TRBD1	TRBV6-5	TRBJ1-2	TGTGCCAGCGGGCGGACAGGGGACCACTATGGCTACACCTTC	CASGRTGDHYGYTF
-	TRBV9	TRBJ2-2	TGTGCCAGCAGCGTAAGGGGTAACGCGAACACCGGGGAGCTGTTTTTT	CASSVRGNANTGELFF
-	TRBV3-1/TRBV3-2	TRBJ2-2	TGTGCCAGCAGCCAAGCGGGTACCCTACCTCCCGGGGAGCTGTTTTTT	CASSQAGTLPPGELFF
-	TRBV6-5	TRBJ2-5	TGTGCCAGCAGCCGGCGGAGCGAAGAGACCCAGTACTTC	CASSRRSEETQYF
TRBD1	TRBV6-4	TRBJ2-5	TGTGCCAGCAGTCCGACAGGGGAGACCCAGTACTTC	CASSPTGETQYF
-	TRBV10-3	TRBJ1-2	TGTGCCATCAGTGAGTCGCGTGGTGAGGACTATGGCTACACCTTC	CAISESRGEDYGYTF
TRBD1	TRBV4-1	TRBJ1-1	TGCGCCAGCAGCCAATCCTTCTCGGGACAGGGGAACACTGAAGCTTTCTTT	CASSQSFSGQGNTEAFF
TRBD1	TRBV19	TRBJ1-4	TGTGCCAGTAGTACATACCGGGACAGGGGAGTTTTTAATGAAAAACTGTTTTTT	CASSTYRDRGVFNEKLFF
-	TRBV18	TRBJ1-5	TGTGCCAGCTCACCACCGAGTGGGGAGGCAGCGGGTCAGCCCCAGCATTTT	CASSPPSGEAAGQPQHF
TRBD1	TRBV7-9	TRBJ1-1	TGTGCCAGCAGCCCAGGGACAGGTGAGGCTTTCTTT	CASSPGTGEAFF
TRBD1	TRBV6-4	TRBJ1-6	TGTGCCAGCAGTCTGGACAGGGGTAGCCGTTCACCCCTCCACTTT	CASSLDRGSRSPLHF
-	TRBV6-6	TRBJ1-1	TGTGCCAGCAGTTACCCAGGCGGGGGTGGAACTGAAGCTTTCTTT	CASSYPGGGGTEAFF
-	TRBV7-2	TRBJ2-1	TGTGCCAGCAGCCCGAAGGGAGAGGGACTCCTCTTCTCCTACAATGAGCAGTTCTTC	CASSPKGEGLLFSYNEQFF
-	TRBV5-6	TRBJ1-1	TGTGCCAGCAGCTTGGAGGCGGCAGGGGAAGGAGCTTTCTTT	CASSLEAAGEGAFF
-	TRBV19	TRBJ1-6	TGTGCCAGTAGTTTAAGCCAGACAGGATATAATTCACCCCTCCACTTT	CASSLSQTGYNSPLHF
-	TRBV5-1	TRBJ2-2	TGCGCCAGCAGCTCCCTTAGTGGAGTGAACACCGGGGAGCTGTTTTTT	CASSSLSGVNTGELFF
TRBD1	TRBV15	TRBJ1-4	TGTGCCACCAGCAAGGGGGCGTGGGAAGAAAAACTGTTTTTT	CATSKGAWEEKLFF